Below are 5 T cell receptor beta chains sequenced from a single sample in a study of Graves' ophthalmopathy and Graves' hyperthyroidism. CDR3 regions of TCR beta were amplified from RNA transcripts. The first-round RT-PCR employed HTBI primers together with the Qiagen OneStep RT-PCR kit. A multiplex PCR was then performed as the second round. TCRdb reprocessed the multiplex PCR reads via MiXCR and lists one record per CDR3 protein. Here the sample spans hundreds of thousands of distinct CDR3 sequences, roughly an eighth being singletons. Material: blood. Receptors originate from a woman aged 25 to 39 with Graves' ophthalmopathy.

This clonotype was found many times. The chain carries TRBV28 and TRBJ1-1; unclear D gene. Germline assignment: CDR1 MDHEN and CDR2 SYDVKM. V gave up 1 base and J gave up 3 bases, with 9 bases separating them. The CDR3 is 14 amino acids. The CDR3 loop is CASSLSGIDTEAFF. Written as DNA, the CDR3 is TGTGCCAGCAGTTTATCAGGTATTGACACTGAAGCTTTCTTT.

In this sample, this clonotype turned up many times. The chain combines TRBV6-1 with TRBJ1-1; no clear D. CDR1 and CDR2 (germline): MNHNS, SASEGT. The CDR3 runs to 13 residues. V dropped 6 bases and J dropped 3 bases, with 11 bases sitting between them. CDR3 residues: CASSDRTDTEAFF. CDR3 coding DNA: TGTGCCAGCAGCGACCGGACGGACACTGAAGCTTTCTTT.

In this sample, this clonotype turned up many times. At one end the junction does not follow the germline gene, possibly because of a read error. CDR3: CASSFRYAPRHF. Here the CDR3 DNA reads TGTGCCAGCAGTTTCCGTTACGCTCCCCGGCATTTT. The V and J genes are TRBV12-3 or TRBV12-4 and TRBJ1-5, with D uncertain. The CDR3 spans 12 residues.

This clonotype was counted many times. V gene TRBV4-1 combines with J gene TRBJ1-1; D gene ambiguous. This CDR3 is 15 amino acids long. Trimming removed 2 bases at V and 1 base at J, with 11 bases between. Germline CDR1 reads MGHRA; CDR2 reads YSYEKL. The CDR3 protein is CASSQSTKGNTEAFF. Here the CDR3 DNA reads TGCGCCAGCAGCCAATCAACAAAAGGGAACACTGAAGCTTTCTTT.

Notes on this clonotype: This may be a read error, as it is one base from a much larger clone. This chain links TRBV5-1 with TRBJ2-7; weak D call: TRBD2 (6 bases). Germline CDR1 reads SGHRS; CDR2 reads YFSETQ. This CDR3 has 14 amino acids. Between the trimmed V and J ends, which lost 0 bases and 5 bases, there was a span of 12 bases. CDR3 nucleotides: TGCGCCAGCAGCTTGGGGAGTCCGGGGGACGAGCAGTACTTC. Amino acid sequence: CASSLGSPGDEQYF.